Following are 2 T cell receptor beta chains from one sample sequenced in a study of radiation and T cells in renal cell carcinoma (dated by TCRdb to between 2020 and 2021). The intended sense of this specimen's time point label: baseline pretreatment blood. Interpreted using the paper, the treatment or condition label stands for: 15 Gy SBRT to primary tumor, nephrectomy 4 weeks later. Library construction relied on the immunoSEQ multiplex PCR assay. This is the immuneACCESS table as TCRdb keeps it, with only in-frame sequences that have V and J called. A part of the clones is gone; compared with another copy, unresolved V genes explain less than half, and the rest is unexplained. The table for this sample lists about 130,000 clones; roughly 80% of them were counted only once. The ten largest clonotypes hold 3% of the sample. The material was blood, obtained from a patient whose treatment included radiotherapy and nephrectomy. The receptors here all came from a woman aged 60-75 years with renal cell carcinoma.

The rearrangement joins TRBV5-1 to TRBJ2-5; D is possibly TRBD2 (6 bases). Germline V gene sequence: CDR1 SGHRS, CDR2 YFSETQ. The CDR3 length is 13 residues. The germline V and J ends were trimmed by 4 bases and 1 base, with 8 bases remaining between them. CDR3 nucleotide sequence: TGCGCCAGCAGCGCGGGACTCCAAGAGACCCAGTACTTC. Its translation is CASSAGLQETQYF. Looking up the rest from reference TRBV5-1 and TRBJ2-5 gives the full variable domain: KAGVTQTPRYLIKTRGQQVTLSCSPISGHRSVSWYQQTPGQGLQFLFEYFSETQRNKGNFPGRFSGRQFSNSRSEMNVSTLELGDSALYLCASSAGLQETQYFGPGTRLLVL.

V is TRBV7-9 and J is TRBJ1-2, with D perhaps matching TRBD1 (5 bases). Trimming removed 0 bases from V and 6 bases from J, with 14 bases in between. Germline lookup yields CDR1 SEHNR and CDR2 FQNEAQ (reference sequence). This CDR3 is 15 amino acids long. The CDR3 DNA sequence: TGTGCCAGCAGCTTAGCGTTGGGGGGGAGGAATGGCTACACCTTC. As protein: CASSLALGGRNGYTF.